These T cell receptor beta chains were read from a single sample in a study of blood T cell repertoires in COVID-19. Data came from immunoSEQ multiplex PCR; TCRdb stores just in-frame clones and leaves some out. The sample lists 150,000 to 200,000 clones, more than 75% occurring once. Sequencing used peripheral blood. The receptors here all came from a human donor in a cohort sampled during active COVID-19. Both conserved end residues are part of each CDR3. D genes are given only for firm matches. Some rows have no size entry. The others give once, few or many, or a class for an expanded clone.

D	V	length	J	size	DNA	CDR3
-	TRBV3-1/TRBV3-2	18	TRBJ2-2	-	TGTGCCAGCAGCCAGACCCCTCTGGGACTCGATAACACCGGGGAGCTGTTTTTT	CASSQTPLGLDNTGELFF
-	TRBV2	12	TRBJ1-3	-	TGTGCCAGCAGTGTTGAGGTAGCCACCATATATTTT	CASSVEVATIYF
-	TRBV3-1/TRBV3-2	13	TRBJ2-1	-	TGTGCCAGCAGCCAAGAACAGGGAGGGGGGTTGTTCTTC	CASSQEQGGGLFF
TRBD1	TRBV7-9	17	TRBJ1-6	-	TGTGCCAGCAGCTCTGGTGTTTTGACAGGGAACAATTCACCCCTCCACTTT	CASSSGVLTGNNSPLHF
-	TRBV5-6	14	TRBJ2-4	once	TGTGCCAGCAACGCGGGCGGGGTTCGAGTCTCGCAGTACTTC	CASNAGGVRVSQYF
-	TRBV30	16	TRBJ1-2	few	TGTGCCTGGAGTGTACCACCGAGTGGAGGAAGCTATGGCTACACCTTC	CAWSVPPSGGSYGYTF
TRBD1	TRBV11-2	14	TRBJ2-1	-	TGTGCCAGCAGCCTGACAGGGGGCATCGATGAGCAGTTCTTC	CASSLTGGIDEQFF
-	TRBV15	19	TRBJ2-4	-	TGTGCCACCAGCAGAGATAAAGGAGGAGGGGAGACAACCAAAAACATTCAGTACTTC	CATSRDKGGGETTKNIQYF
TRBD2	TRBV6-1	17	TRBJ2-2	-	TGTGCCAGCAGTGTGGGCGGGGGGCGATCGAACACCGGGGAGCTGTTTTTT	CASSVGGGRSNTGELFF
TRBD1	TRBV29-1	15	TRBJ2-1	once	TGCAGCGTTGGTTGGGGGACAGGGGCCTACAATGAGCAGTTCTTC	CSVGWGTGAYNEQFF
-	TRBV20-1	11	TRBJ2-3	-	TGCAGTGGCGGGGGCGTAGATACGCAGTATTTT	CSGGGVDTQYF
TRBD1	TRBV6-6	15	TRBJ2-1	-	TGTGCCAGCAGCACAGGGGGTGGGGGCTACAATGAGCAGTTCTTC	CASSTGGGGYNEQFF
-	TRBV7-9	16	TRBJ2-5	-	TGTGCCAGCAGCTTAGTGGGTGGAGGAGGGGAAGAGACCCAGTACTTC	CASSLVGGGGEETQYF
TRBD1	TRBV9	15	TRBJ2-2	-	TGTGCCAGCAGCGTAGGACAGGGGTGGACCGGGGAGCTGTTTTTT	CASSVGQGWTGELFF
TRBD2	TRBV18	14	TRBJ2-7	-	TGTGCCAGCTCACCACCGGGGGGGTCCTACGAGCAGTACTTC	CASSPPGGSYEQYF
TRBD2	TRBV5-1	17	TRBJ2-3	-	TGCGCCAGCAGATCGACCGCTAGCGGGAGAACCACAGATACGCAGTATTTT	CASRSTASGRTTDTQYF
-	TRBV15	15	TRBJ2-7	-	TGTGCCACCAGCAGCCCACAGAAGCCTAACTACGAGCAGTACTTC	CATSSPQKPNYEQYF
-	TRBV4-3	18	TRBJ2-1	-	TGCGCCAGCAGCCAACTATTTGGGGGAGGGGGGCGGAGTAATGAGCAGTTCTTC	CASSQLFGGGGRSNEQFF
TRBD2	TRBV11-2	15	TRBJ2-3	few	TGTGCCAGCAGCACGGGACTAGCGGCCACAGATACGCAGTATTTT	CASSTGLAATDTQYF
-	TRBV10-2	13	TRBJ1-5	-	TGCGCCAGCAGTGAGGAGGGGGTCCAGCCCCAGCATTTT	CASSEEGVQPQHF
-	TRBV27	15	TRBJ2-3	once	TGTGCCAGCAGCCCCGCTTGGGGGCGCACAGATACGCAGTATTTT	CASSPAWGRTDTQYF
TRBD1	TRBV30	14	TRBJ1-2	-	TGTGCCTGGAGTGACCTTAGGACAGGGGGAGGCTACACCTTC	CAWSDLRTGGGYTF
-	TRBV5-1	15	TRBJ1-2	-	TGCGCCAGCAGCTCAAATAGTGGGGACTGGGGCGGCTACACCTTC	CASSSNSGDWGGYTF
-	TRBV7-9	14	TRBJ2-5	-	TGTGCCAGCAGCTTAGCACAGGTTCAAGAGACCCAGTACTTC	CASSLAQVQETQYF
TRBD2	TRBV10-3	14	TRBJ2-7	-	TGTGCCATCAGTGAGGGGACTAGCTCCTACGAGCAGTACTTC	CAISEGTSSYEQYF
-	TRBV2	13	TRBJ1-6	-	TGTGCCAGCAGTGAAGGTCTGAGGTCACCCCTCCACTTT	CASSEGLRSPLHF
-	TRBV7-8	13	TRBJ2-7	-	TGTGCCAGCAGCTTACCAGGGTCGCGCGAGCAGTACTTC	CASSLPGSREQYF
TRBD1	TRBV3-1/TRBV3-2	15	TRBJ2-3	-	TGTGCCAGCAGATCAACCGGGACAGGGCAAGATACGCAGTATTTT	CASRSTGTGQDTQYF
-	TRBV3-1/TRBV3-2	15	TRBJ2-3	-	TGTGCCAGCAGCCAGGGCGGGACGGGCACAGATACGCAGTATTTT	CASSQGGTGTDTQYF
-	TRBV9	14	TRBJ2-5	-	TGTGCCAGCAGCGTAGAAAGCAGGGGAGAGACCCAGTACTTC	CASSVESRGETQYF
TRBD1	TRBV19	16	TRBJ1-5	-	TGTGCCAGTAGTATTGGCTGGAGGACAGGGGACCAGCCCCAGCATTTT	CASSIGWRTGDQPQHF
-	TRBV7-2	12	TRBJ1-1	-	TGTGCCAGCAGCCCATTGAACACTGAAGCTTTCTTT	CASSPLNTEAFF
-	TRBV29-1	13	TRBJ2-7	-	TGCAGCGTCCGGACAGTTAAAGCCTACGAGCAGTACTTC	CSVRTVKAYEQYF
-	TRBV7-8	15	TRBJ1-6	many	TGTGCCAGCAGCTATGGCGGGGGACGGGAGTCACCCCTCCACTTT	CASSYGGGRESPLHF
-	TRBV6-5	13	TRBJ2-7	-	TGTGCCAGTAAACCCACAGGGATCCACGAGCAGTACTTC	CASKPTGIHEQYF
-	TRBV10-3	14	TRBJ1-1	-	TGTGCCATCACCGAGGAGGCAGGATCCACTGAAGCTTTCTTT	CAITEEAGSTEAFF
-	TRBV9	15	TRBJ2-3	once	TGTGCCAGCAGCATCTCGGGGGACAGCACAGATACGCAGTATTTT	CASSISGDSTDTQYF
TRBD2	TRBV20-1	15	TRBJ2-1	-	TGCAGTGCTAGTCTTGGGGCTAGCGGGTTCAATGAGCAGTTCTTC	CSASLGASGFNEQFF
-	TRBV7-2	14	TRBJ1-5	-	TGTGCCAGCAGCTTAGGGAGGGGCGGTCAGCCCCAGCATTTT	CASSLGRGGQPQHF
-	TRBV5-5	15	TRBJ1-6	-	TGTGCCAGCCACTCGGACAGCTCCTATAATTCACCCCTCCACTTT	CASHSDSSYNSPLHF
-	TRBV5-1	13	TRBJ1-3	-	TGCGCCAGCACCGGGGGAACTGGAAACACCATATATTTT	CASTGGTGNTIYF
-	TRBV7-7	14	TRBJ2-2	-	TGTGCCAGCAGCTCTACTACGAACACCGGGGAGCTGTTTTTT	CASSSTTNTGELFF
TRBD2	TRBV3-1/TRBV3-2	16	TRBJ2-7	-	TGTGCCAGCAGCCCACCCCGGCGGGGGGAGTCCTACGAGCAGTACTTC	CASSPPRRGESYEQYF
-	TRBV13	15	TRBJ2-3	-	TGTGCCAGCAGCTTTAGATCTGCCCCCACAGATACGCAGTATTTT	CASSFRSAPTDTQYF
TRBD2	TRBV19	15	TRBJ2-3	once	TGTGCCAGTAGGAGACTAGCCCTAAGCACAGATACGCAGTATTTT	CASRRLALSTDTQYF
-	TRBV9	15	TRBJ1-4	once	TGTGCCAGCAGCGCCATCCCTACGGGTGGTGAAAAACTGTTTTTT	CASSAIPTGGEKLFF
-	TRBV28	14	TRBJ1-1	-	TGTGCCAGCAGACTGGGAGGGGCGACCGGTGAAGCTTTCTTT	CASRLGGATGEAFF
-	TRBV3-1/TRBV3-2	14	TRBJ1-2	-	TGTGCCAGCAGCCAGGGGGCGTCGAGTAAGGGCTACACCTTC	CASSQGASSKGYTF
-	TRBV5-4	12	TRBJ1-3	-	TGTGCCAGCAGTCAGGCTGGAAACACCATATATTTT	CASSQAGNTIYF
TRBD2	TRBV7-9	15	TRBJ2-1	-	TGTGCCAGCAGATTAGCTAGCGGAGACTACAATGAGCAGTTCTTC	CASRLASGDYNEQFF
TRBD1	TRBV27	12	TRBJ2-1	-	TGTGCCAGCAGGACAGGGCCGGGTGAGCAGTTCTTC	CASRTGPGEQFF
-	TRBV19	16	TRBJ2-7	-	TGTGCCAGTAGTCGTTATGCGGGGCCGAGCTCCTACGAGCAGTACTTC	CASSRYAGPSSYEQYF
TRBD1	TRBV19	14	TRBJ2-7	once	TGTGCCAGTAGTATCCGGACAGGAGCCTACGAGCAGTACTTC	CASSIRTGAYEQYF
-	TRBV20-1	11	TRBJ1-2	-	TGCAGTGCCGGACAGTACTATGGCTACACCTTC	CSAGQYYGYTF